A selection of T cell receptor beta chains follows, all from one sample in a study of blood T cell repertoires in COVID-19. Profiling relied on immunoSEQ multiplex PCR, and the TCRdb table lists in-frame clones only, not all of them. The repertoire consists of some 47,000 clones, with about 83% occurring once and the leading ten covering 2% to 2.5%. Sequencing was performed on peripheral blood. These receptors all stem from a woman between 55 and 75 years old with acute or convalescent COVID-19. The CDR3 runs from the conserved cysteine through the conserved F or W. The D gene is left open where the match is weak. Size is stated for part of the rows, as once, few or many counts, or as a class when the clone is expanded.

size,V,J,D,DNA,CDR3
.,TRBV27,TRBJ2-6,TRBD1,TGTGCCAGCAGCCAGGACAGGGCTGGGGCCAACGTCCTGACTTTC,CASSQDRAGANVLTF
few,TRBV18,TRBJ1-4,.,TGTGCCAGCTCACCACTTTGGTCTCCGGGGGAAAAACTGTTTTTT,CASSPLWSPGEKLFF
.,TRBV6-1,TRBJ2-6,.,TGTGCCAGCAGTGAGCAGGTTAATAGAAACTCTGGGGCCAACGTCCTGACTTTC,CASSEQVNRNSGANVLTF
.,TRBV28,TRBJ1-1,.,TGTGCCAGCAGTAACCCAGGGGTCACTGAAGCTTTCTTT,CASSNPGVTEAFF
.,TRBV29-1,TRBJ1-1,.,TGCAGCGTTGATAGAGCCGAAAGGAACACTGAAGCTTTCTTT,CSVDRAERNTEAFF
.,TRBV5-1,TRBJ1-2,TRBD1,TGCGCCAGCAGCCCGGAGGGGACAGGTGGCTACACCTTC,CASSPEGTGGYTF
.,TRBV18,TRBJ1-5,.,TGTGCCAGCTCCCGCAATATTCTTCCGCGGGGGACGTTGGGCAATCAGCCCCAGCATTTT,CASSRNILPRGTLGNQPQHF
.,TRBV30,TRBJ2-2,TRBD1,TGTGCCTGGAGTGCCTGGGGACAGGTGAACACCGGGGAGCTGTTTTTT,CAWSAWGQVNTGELFF
.,TRBV30,TRBJ1-1,.,TGTGCCTGGGGGAGGGTGGGGGTTCAAGCTTTCTTT,CAWGRVGVQAFF
.,TRBV9,TRBJ1-2,.,TGTGCCAGCAGCGCCACTGAACCGCCCGTGGGCTACACCTTC,CASSATEPPVGYTF
once,TRBV13,TRBJ2-5,.,TGTGCCAGCAGCTTAGCGGGGAGAGAGACCCAGTACTTC,CASSLAGRETQYF
.,TRBV3-1/TRBV3-2,TRBJ2-7,TRBD1,TGTGCCAGAGACAGGGGGGCTTACGAGCAGTACTTC,CARDRGAYEQYF